These 24 T cell receptor beta chains share one sample of origin, sequenced in a study of identical twins (dated by TCRdb to 2016 to 2017). Library creation used 5' RACE. Sequencing relied on an Illumina HiSeq 2000. The raw public data were reprocessed by TCRdb itself: fastp quality trimming at Q25, MiXCR clonotype calling, in-frame beta chains only. Each CDR3 protein gets just one entry, which takes the most common genes and DNA from the rows behind it. The sample table records approximately 700,000 distinct CDR3 sequences; 15% to 20% of these occur just once. The ten top clones hold about an eighth of the sample. This sample also appeared in a second study, on T cells expressing NK-cell markers.

Sequencing was done on a sample of PBMCs. All receptors come from a woman aged 18-29 years in good health.

J is TRBJ2-3 and V is TRBV7-8, with unresolved D. Germline assignment: CDR1 SGHVS and CDR2 FQNEAQ. The CDR3 covers 16 residues. Between the trimmed V and J ends, which lost 2 bases and 0 bases, there was a span of 12 bases. The CDR3 protein is CASSLRSVHSTDTQYF. The CDR3 bases are TGTGCCAGCAGCTTAAGGAGCGTCCACAGCACAGATACGCAGTATTTT.

This clonotype was seen only a few times. The chain joins TRBV10-3 to TRBJ2-3, with D tentatively TRBD1 (6 bases). The CDR3 sequence is 15 residues long. CDR1 and CDR2 (germline): ENHRY, SYGVKD. The V end was cut by 10 bases, the J end by 2 bases, with 19 bases between. The CDR3 nucleotides are TGTGCCACGACACGAGCGACAGGAGCCACAGATACGCAGTATTTT. It encodes CATTRATGATDTQYF.

The CDR3, as DNA: TGTGCCAGCAGCTTATCTCTAGACGCGAACACCGGGGAGCTGTTTTTT. Protein product: CASSLSLDANTGELFF. The chain carries TRBV7-9 and TRBJ2-2; D is unclear. Germline V gene lookup returns CDR1 SEHNR and CDR2 FQNEAQ (reference sequence). The ends were cut back, 2 bases at V and 0 bases at J, with 10 bases in the middle. The CDR3 consists of 16 residues.

The chain has TRBV29-1 and TRBJ2-6; possibly TRBD1 or TRBD2 for D (5 bases each). CDR1 and CDR2 (germline): SQVTM, ANQGSEA. This CDR3 is built from 18 residues. Trimming cost V 0 bases and J 0 bases, with 15 bases left between them. CDR3 region: CSVEDRGTGSSGANVLTF. The DNA for the CDR3 is TGCAGCGTTGAAGATAGAGGGACGGGGAGCTCTGGGGCCAACGTCCTGACTTTC. The whole variable domain, remainder taken from reference TRBV29-1 and TRBJ2-6, is SAVISQKPSRDICQRGTSLTIQCQVDSQVTMMFWYRQQPGQSLTLIATANQGSEATYESGFVIDKFPISRPNLTFSTLTVSNMSPEDSSIYLCSVEDRGTGSSGANVLTFGAGSRLTVL.

The chain recombines TRBV11-3 with TRBJ2-2; D is ambiguous. V lost 0 bases and J lost 3, with 8 bases in between. CDR1 is SGHNT, CDR2 YENEEA, per germline. CDR3 length: 15 residues. CDR3 sequence (DNA): TGTGCCAGCAGCTTAGATCGAAGTTACACCGGGGAGCTGTTTTTT. Translating gives CASSLDRSYTGELFF.

V and J are TRBV10-2 and TRBJ2-3; 8 bases match TRBD2. Unmatched junction bases numbered 8, after V lost 8 bases and J lost 1 base. The CDR3 spans 15 residues. Germline values: CDR1 WSHSY, CDR2 SAAADI. In DNA, the CDR3 is TGCGCCAGCGGGGCCCTAGCGGGCGGCACAGATACGCAGTATTTT. This gives the protein CASGALAGGTDTQYF.

This clonotype was observed many times. The chain couples TRBV7-2 to TRBJ2-5; the D is unclear. This CDR3 region has 12 residues. The germline CDR1 and CDR2 sequences are SGHTA and FQGNSA. V was shortened by 6 bases and J by 5 bases, with 10 bases between the two germline ends. The CDR3 nucleotides are TGTGCCAGCAGTCGAATGGGGGAGACCCAGTACTTC. Encoded protein: CASSRMGETQYF. Combining the CDR3 with reference TRBV7-2 and TRBJ2-5 gives the whole variable domain GAGVSQSPSNKVTEKGKDVELRCDPISGHTALYWYRQSLGQGLEFLIYFQGNSAPDKSGLPSDRFSAERTGGSVSTLTIQRTQQEDSAVYLCASSRMGETQYFGPGTRLLVL.

This clonotype was seen a few times. The chain couples TRBV25-1 to TRBJ2-3; D uncertain. Germline CDR1 and CDR2: MGHDK and SYGVNS. The CDR3 loop spans 13 amino acids. V lost 6 bases and J lost 4, with 11 bases in between. The CDR3 loop is CASSDPFSDTQYF. In DNA form, the CDR3 reads TGTGCCAGCAGCGACCCGTTTTCAGATACGCAGTATTTT.

The DNA of the CDR3 is TGTGCCAGCTCAGCCTCAGGGGGCCTTCGGGGCACTGAAGCTTTCTTT. This gives the protein CASSASGGLRGTEAFF. V gene TRBV18 combines with J gene TRBJ1-1; 8 bases are a match to TRBD1. The V and J ends lost 5 bases and 4 bases, in that order; junction bases with no gene match: 12. Germline V CDR1 and CDR2: KGHSH, LQKENI. The CDR3 contains 16 residues. The whole variable domain, remainder taken from reference TRBV18 and TRBJ1-1, is NAGVMQNPRHLVRRRGQEARLRCSPMKGHSHVYWYRQLPEEGLKFMVYLQKENIIDESGMPKERFSAEFPKEGPSILRIQQVVRGDSAAYFCASSASGGLRGTEAFFGQGTRLTVV.

The chain couples TRBV18 to TRBJ2-7, with TRBD2 matching over 10 bases. CDR3 length equals 15 residues. Germline V gene lookup returns CDR1 KGHSH and CDR2 LQKENI. V lost 6 bases, J lost 5 bases, and 10 bases stayed unmatched. In nucleotides, the CDR3 is TGTGCCAGCTCCTACAGCGGGGGGGCCTTGGACGAGCAGTACTTC. It encodes CASSYSGGALDEQYF.

The sample holds many counts of this clonotype. The CDR3 DNA is TGTGCCAGCAGCTTAGAGCAAGGGTCCGGTGGCTACACCTTC. Its protein is CASSLEQGSGGYTF. The rearrangement links TRBV7-9 to TRBJ1-2; no reliable D call. The V gene lost 1 base and the J gene lost 7 bases, with 13 bases spanning the gap. Germline CDR1 and CDR2: SEHNR and FQNEAQ (reference sequence). The CDR3 runs 14 residues.

This chain connects TRBV10-3 to TRBJ2-3, with TRBD2 matching 12 bases. CDR1 and CDR2 from the germline V gene are ENHRY and SYGVKD. This CDR3 contains 14 residues. J was trimmed by 7 bases and V by 7 bases; bases with no gene match: 6. The CDR3 DNA follows: TGTGCCATCACCGACGGACTAGCGGGAAATACGCAGTATTTT. Translated: CAITDGLAGNTQYF.

V is TRBV10-2 and J is TRBJ2-2; 7 bases are a match to TRBD2. CDR1 and CDR2 from the germline V gene are WSHSY and SAAADI. The CDR3 covers 16 residues. After removal of 7 bases from V and 2 bases from J, the junction contained 10 bases not matched to a gene. The chain's CDR3 is CASTPGLAVNTGELFF. The CDR3 DNA reads as TGCGCCAGCACCCCCGGGCTAGCGGTTAACACCGGGGAGCTGTTTTTT.

Ten or more counts support this clonotype. This chain joins TRBV12-3 or TRBV12-4 and TRBJ1-2; 7 bases are shared with TRBD1. The CDR3 totals 15 residues. J gave up 1 base and V 5 bases, and 7 bases lay outside the gene matches. Here the CDR3 DNA reads TGTGCCAGCAGTCCGGGACAGCAAAGTAACTATGGCTACACCTTC. Translating it yields CASSPGQQSNYGYTF.

The J gene is TRBJ2-3, the V gene TRBV6-1; 9 nucleotides match TRBD2. The CDR3 has 13 amino acids. V gave up 7 bases and J gave up 6 bases; unmatched junction bases: 5. Germline values: CDR1 MNHNS, CDR2 SASEGT. CDR3 DNA sequence: TGTGCCAGCAAGGCGGGAGGGTTGGATACGCAGTATTTT. It translates to CASKAGGLDTQYF.

This clonotype has a handful of counts. The chain is built from TRBV6-5 and TRBJ2-7; possibly TRBD1 for D (5 bases). Germline-derived CDR1 and CDR2 are MNHEY and SVGAGI. The CDR3 totals 14 residues. V lost 0 bases and J lost 5, with 11 bases in between. CDR3 amino acids: CASSYSGRAHEQYF. The DNA of the CDR3 is TGTGCCAGCAGTTACTCTGGCAGGGCCCACGAGCAGTACTTC.

This clonotype was detected only a few times. The chain combines TRBV12-3 or TRBV12-4 with TRBJ2-7; 7 bases fit TRBD1. The V gene end was trimmed by 8 bases and the J gene end by 4 bases; junction bases not matched to a gene: 5. The CDR3 consists of 12 residues. CDR3 bases: TGTGCCAGCGGGGGACAGAGATACGAGCAGTACTTC. It codes for CASGGQRYEQYF.

The CDR3 DNA is TGCGCCAGCAGCCAAGATCCACCTAGCGGGGGGCACTCCTACAATGAGCAGTTCTTC. This encodes CASSQDPPSGGHSYNEQFF. The rearrangement uses TRBV4-3 and TRBJ2-1; TRBD2 matches at 11 bases. The CDR3 contains 19 residues. Germline V gene data show CDR1 as LGHNA and CDR2 as YSLEER. The V gene end was trimmed by 0 bases and the J gene end by 0 bases; junction bases not matched to a gene: 7.

The J gene is TRBJ2-7, the V gene TRBV11-2; 13 bases fit TRBD2. The CDR3 covers 19 residues. Germline CDR1 and CDR2: SGHAT and FQNNGV. J lost 0 bases, V lost 1 base, and 9 bases had no gene match. For the CDR3, the DNA is TGTGCCAGCAGCTTAGGAGGACTAGCGGGGGCCTCCTACTCCTACGAGCAGTACTTC. Translation gives CASSLGGLAGASYSYEQYF.

This clonotype was seen repeatedly, ten times or more. This chain uses TRBV29-1 with TRBJ2-5, with a tentative D call TRBD2 (5 bases). V gave up 5 bases and J gave up 1 base, with 11 bases separating them. CDR3 length: 13 residues. From germline, CDR1 is SQVTM and CDR2 ANQGSEA. The CDR3 loop reads CSVLGLIQETQYF. CDR3 nucleotide sequence: TGCAGCGTTTTAGGACTTATCCAAGAGACCCAGTACTTC.

This clonotype was observed a handful of times. The CDR3 region is CSAVMGLAGPYEQYF. CDR3 DNA: TGCAGTGCAGTGATGGGACTAGCGGGGCCCTACGAGCAGTACTTC. This chain uses TRBV20-1 with TRBJ2-7; 13 bases are a match to TRBD2. V gave up 6 bases and J gave up 2 bases; unmatched junction bases: 7. Germline CDR1 reads DFQATT; CDR2 reads SNEGSKA (reference sequence). This CDR3 comprises 15 residues.

The chain combines TRBV6-2 or TRBV6-3 with TRBJ2-7; D unclear. Trimming pared 2 bases from V and 2 bases from J, leaving 10 bases between. Per germline, CDR1 MNHEY and CDR2 SVGEGT. The CDR3 totals 14 residues. The CDR3 nucleotides read TGTGCCAGCAGTTACGGCGGTCCACCCTACGAGCAGTACTTC. This encodes CASSYGGPPYEQYF.

This clonotype was found a few times. This rearrangement joins TRBV19 to TRBJ2-7, with D possibly being TRBD1 (5 bases). Trimming removed 6 bases from V and 6 bases from J, with 15 bases in between. The CDR3 consists of 13 residues. The V gene's germline CDR1 is LNHDA and CDR2 SQIVND (reference sequence). As DNA, the CDR3 is TGTGCCAGTAGCGATCAGGGTTCTACCGAGCAGTACTTC. Its protein is CASSDQGSTEQYF.

J is TRBJ1-1 and V is TRBV12-3 or TRBV12-4, with 9 bases matching TRBD1. V shed 7 bases and J 7 bases; nucleotides not matched to a gene: 7. This CDR3 has 13 amino acids. The CDR3 loop reads CASNPTGGLEAFF. As DNA, the CDR3 is TGTGCCAGCAACCCGACAGGGGGACTTGAAGCTTTCTTT.